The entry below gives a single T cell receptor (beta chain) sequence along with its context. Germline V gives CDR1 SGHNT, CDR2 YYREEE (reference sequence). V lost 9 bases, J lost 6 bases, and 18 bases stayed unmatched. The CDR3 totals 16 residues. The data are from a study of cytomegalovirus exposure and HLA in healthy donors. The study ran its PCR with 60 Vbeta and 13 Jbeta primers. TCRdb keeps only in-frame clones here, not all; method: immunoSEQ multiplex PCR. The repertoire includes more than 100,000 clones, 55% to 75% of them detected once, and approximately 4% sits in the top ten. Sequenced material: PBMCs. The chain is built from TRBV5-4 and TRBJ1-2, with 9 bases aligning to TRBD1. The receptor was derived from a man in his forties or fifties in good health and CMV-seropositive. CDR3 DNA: TGTGCCACTTCCCTGACGACCGGGACAGGGAAAGATGGCTACACCTTC. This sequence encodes CATSLTTGTGKDGYTF.